The clone carrying this T cell receptor (beta chain) was seen more than once but under ten times. What it binds is not known. The donors were part of the validation cohort of roughly 130 subjects. That cohort was separate from the first cohort, which comprised some 670 subjects. Germline V gene data show CDR1 as SGHNT and CDR2 as YENEEA. V gave up 5 bases and J gave up 4 bases, with 11 bases separating them. The CDR3 has 13 amino acids. These data come from a study of cytomegalovirus exposure and HLA in healthy donors. The repertoire was sequenced with immunoSEQ multiplex PCR; TCRdb's copy has only in-frame clones and lacks some. The table shows 110,000 to 150,000 clones, with 70% to 90% occurring only once. Study conclusions and caveats: Cytomegalovirus-associated TCR beta chains were listed, numbering over 150. Reportedly, cytomegalovirus status was diagnosed with high sensitivity and specificity. The finding came from a later analysis; first-cohort TCR clusters tended to co-occur in the roughly 110 validation repertoires.

This clonotype was sampled from a woman aged 18-35 years in good health and CMV-seropositive. The chain couples TRBV11-3 to TRBJ2-5; a possible D gene is TRBD1 (6 bases). Sequenced input: PBMCs. CDR3: CASSLQGGETQYF. In DNA, the CDR3 is TGTGCCAGCAGCCTTCAAGGGGGAGAGACCCAGTACTTC.